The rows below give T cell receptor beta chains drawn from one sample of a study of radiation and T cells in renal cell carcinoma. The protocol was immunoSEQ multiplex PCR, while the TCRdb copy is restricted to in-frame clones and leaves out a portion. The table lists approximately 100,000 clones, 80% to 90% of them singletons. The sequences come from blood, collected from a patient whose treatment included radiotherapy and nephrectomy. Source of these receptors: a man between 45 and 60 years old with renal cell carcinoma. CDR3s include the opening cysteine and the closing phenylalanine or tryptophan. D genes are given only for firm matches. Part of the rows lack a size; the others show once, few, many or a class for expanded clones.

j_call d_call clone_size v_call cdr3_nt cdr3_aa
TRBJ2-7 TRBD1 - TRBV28 TGTGCCAGCAGGTCCGGGACAGGCGCCTACGAGCAGTACTTC CASRSGTGAYEQYF
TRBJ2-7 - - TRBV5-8 TGTGCCAGCAGCTTATGGGGGGACAGTACCTACGAGCAGTACTTC CASSLWGDSTYEQYF
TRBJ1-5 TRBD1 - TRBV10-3 TGTGCCATCAGCCGGACAGGGGGCAATCAGCCCCAGCATTTT CAISRTGGNQPQHF
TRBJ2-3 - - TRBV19 TGTGCCAGTAGTATCGGCATTCCCACAGATACGCAGTATTTT CASSIGIPTDTQYF
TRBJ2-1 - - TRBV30 TGTGCCTGGAGTAAAAGCGGCTACAATGAGCAGTTCTTC CAWSKSGYNEQFF
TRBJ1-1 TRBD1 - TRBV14 TGTGCCAGCAGTGACGGACAGGGGGTTCCCACTGAAGCTTTCTTT CASSDGQGVPTEAFF
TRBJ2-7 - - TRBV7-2 TGTGCCAGCAGTAGGGGGGAGTACTACGAGCAGTACTTC CASSRGEYYEQYF
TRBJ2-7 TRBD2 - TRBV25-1 TGTGCCAGCAGTGAATGGATTAGCGGGGGGTACGAGCAGTACTTC CASSEWISGGYEQYF
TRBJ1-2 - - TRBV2 TGTGCCAGCAGTGAAAGCCCCAGGGTGAGGGGCTACACCTTC CASSESPRVRGYTF
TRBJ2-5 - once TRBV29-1 TGCAGCGTTGTAGCTCGGGAGACCCAGTACTTC CSVVARETQYF
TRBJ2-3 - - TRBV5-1 TGCGCCAGCAGCCGCGACGGTTACTCTAGCACAGATACGCAGTATTTT CASSRDGYSSTDTQYF
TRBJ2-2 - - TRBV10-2 TGCGCCAGCAGTGACCGGCCGACTTTTAACACCGGGGAGCTGTTTTTT CASSDRPTFNTGELFF
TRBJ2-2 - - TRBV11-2 TGTGCCAGCAGCCTGCTTTCCGGCCGCGGGGAGCTGTTTTTT CASSLLSGRGELFF
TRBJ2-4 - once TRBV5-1 TGCGCCAGCAGGGAGTCAAACATTCAGTACTTC CASRESNIQYF
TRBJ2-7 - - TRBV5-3 TGTGCCAGAAGCTTGGGTCCGGGGCCACTTGCCTACGAGCAGTACTTC CARSLGPGPLAYEQYF
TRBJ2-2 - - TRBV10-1 TGCGCCAGCAGTGATCAGGCGGCTAACTCCGGGGAGCTGTTTTTT CASSDQAANSGELFF
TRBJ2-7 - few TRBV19 TGTGCCAGTAGTATAGATGCGCTGGCCTACGAGCAGTACTTC CASSIDALAYEQYF
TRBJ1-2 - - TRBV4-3 TGCGCCAGCAGCCAAGAATACAGGTTCCATGGCTACACCTTC CASSQEYRFHGYTF
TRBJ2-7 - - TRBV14 TGTGCCAGCAGCCTCTCCTACGAGCAGTACTTC CASSLSYEQYF
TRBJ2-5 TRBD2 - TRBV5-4 TGTGCCAGCAGCTCGGGACTAGCGGGAGGGGAGACCCAGTACTTC CASSSGLAGGETQYF
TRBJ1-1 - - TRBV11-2 TGTGCCAGCAGCTTCGCAGGAATGAACACTGAAGCTTTCTTT CASSFAGMNTEAFF
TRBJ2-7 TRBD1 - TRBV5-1 TGCGCCAGCAGCCCCCGTCCCAGGACAGGCTACGAGCAGTACTTC CASSPRPRTGYEQYF
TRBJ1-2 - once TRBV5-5 TGTGCCAGCAGCCTCTCCCGGGGGGCTGAGGGCTATGGCTACACCTTC CASSLSRGAEGYGYTF
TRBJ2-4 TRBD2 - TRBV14 TGTGCCAGCAGCCAAGTAGATCGAGCGGGAGGGGTAGCCAAAAACATTCAGTACTTC CASSQVDRAGGVAKNIQYF
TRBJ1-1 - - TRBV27 TGTGCCAGCAGTTTATTTAGGGGGACTGAAGCTTTCTTT CASSLFRGTEAFF
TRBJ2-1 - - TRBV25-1 TGTGCCAGGGTATGCGGAGTCAAGTCCTACAATGAGCAGTTCTTC CARVCGVKSYNEQFF
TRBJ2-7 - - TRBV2 TGTGCCAGCAGTGACAGGGGCTACGAGCAGTACTTC CASSDRGYEQYF